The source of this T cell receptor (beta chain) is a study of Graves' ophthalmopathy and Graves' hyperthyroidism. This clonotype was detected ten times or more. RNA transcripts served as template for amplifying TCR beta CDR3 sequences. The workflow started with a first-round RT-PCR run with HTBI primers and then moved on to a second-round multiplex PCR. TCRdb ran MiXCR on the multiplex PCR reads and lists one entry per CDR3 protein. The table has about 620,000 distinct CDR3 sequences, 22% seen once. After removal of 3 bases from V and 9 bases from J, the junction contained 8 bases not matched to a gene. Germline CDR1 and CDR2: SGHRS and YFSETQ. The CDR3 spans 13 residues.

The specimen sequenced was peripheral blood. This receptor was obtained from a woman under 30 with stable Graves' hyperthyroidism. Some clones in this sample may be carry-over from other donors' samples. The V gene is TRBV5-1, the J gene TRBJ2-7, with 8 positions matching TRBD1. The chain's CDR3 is CASSSGTGGTQYF. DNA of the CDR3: TGCGCCAGCAGCTCAGGTACAGGGGGGACGCAGTACTTC.